The clone carrying this T cell receptor beta chain has at least ten counts. Its antigen is as yet unknown. The data belong to a study of identical twins. Study outcomes and limitations: Cord blood's abundant beta clonotypes had fewer insertions, unlike memory repertoires.

TCRdb redid the calling of the 5' RACE reads with MiXCR, one entry per CDR3 protein. This sample yields 230,000 or so distinct CDR3 sequences, of which around 8% are seen a single time; approximately 3% belongs to the top ten. V lost 0 bases and J 3 bases, leaving 12 bases between the germline ends. The CDR3 runs 15 residues. Germline CDR1 reads LGHNA; CDR2 reads YSLEER. This same sample was also part of a study on yellow fever vaccine responses in identical twins.

The rearrangement links TRBV4-3 to TRBJ2-7; D gene unclear. Source material: CD8+ T cells sorted from blood. This clonotype originated in a woman between 18 and 29 years old in good health. In DNA, the CDR3 is TGCGCCAGCAGCCAAGATTTGTCTAACGGCTACGAGCAGTACTTC. The encoded protein is CASSQDLSNGYEQYF.